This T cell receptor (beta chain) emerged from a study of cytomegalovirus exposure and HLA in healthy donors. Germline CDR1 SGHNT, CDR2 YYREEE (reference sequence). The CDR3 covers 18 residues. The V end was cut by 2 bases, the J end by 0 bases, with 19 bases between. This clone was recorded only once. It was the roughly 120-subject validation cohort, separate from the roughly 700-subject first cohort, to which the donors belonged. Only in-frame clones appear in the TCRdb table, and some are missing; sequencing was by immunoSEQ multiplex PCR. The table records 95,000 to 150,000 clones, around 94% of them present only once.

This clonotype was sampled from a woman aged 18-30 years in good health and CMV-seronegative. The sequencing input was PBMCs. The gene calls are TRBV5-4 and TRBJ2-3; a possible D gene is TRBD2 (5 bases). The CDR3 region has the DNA TGTGCCAGCAGCTTCGACCCACTACAGCGGACTAGCACAGATACGCAGTATTTT. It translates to CASSFDPLQRTSTDTQYF.